Included here is one TCR beta chain sequence, with context. This specimen belongs to a study of control samples from healthy donors and cancer patients. Sequencing used immunoSEQ multiplex PCR; TCRdb keeps in-frame clones, though not all of them. The table records 150,000 to 200,000 clones, more than 85% of them present only once. CDR1 and CDR2 (germline): SGHRS, YFSETQ. The CDR3 is 14 amino acids. V was clipped by 7 bases and J by 5 bases, with 18 bases between them. This clonotype was obtained from a woman aged 25-40 years in good health. Input material: blood. This chain links TRBV5-1 with TRBJ2-5; D unclear. CDR3 sequence reads: CASCSRAIGETQYF. In nucleotides, the CDR3 is TGCGCCAGCTGCTCTAGGGCAATCGGGGAGACCCAGTACTTC.